This T cell receptor (beta chain) was found in a study of shared clonotypes between healthy human individuals. CDR3 length: 15 amino acids. Germline CDR1 and CDR2: MNHEY and SVGAGI. V lost 5 bases, J lost 0 bases, and 12 bases lay in between. Data came from immunoSEQ multiplex PCR; TCRdb stores just in-frame clones and leaves some out. The table lists 2 million to 2.5 million clones, more than 90% of them singletons. The genes are TRBV6-5 and TRBJ2-3, with D possibly matching TRBD2 (5 bases). This clonotype was sampled from a man between 18 and 29 years old in good health. The sample was naive CD4+ T cells sorted from blood. Subset indicated: CD45RA+ positively selected. In nucleotides, the CDR3 is TGTGCCAGCAGTACCGGACTGACTAGCACAGATACGCAGTATTTT. Residues: CASSTGLTSTDTQYF.